This T cell receptor beta chain was recorded in a study of control samples from healthy donors and cancer patients. The repertoire was sequenced with immunoSEQ multiplex PCR; TCRdb's copy has only in-frame clones and lacks some. The table includes around 80,000 clones, approximately 90% detected once. The receptor was derived from a woman between 50 and 59 years old in good health. Sequenced input: blood.

The CDR3 bases are TGTGCCAGCAGTGAAACCCTACACCGGGACAATGAGCAGTTCTTC. Protein sequence: CASSETLHRDNEQFF. The gene calls are TRBV6-1 and TRBJ2-1, with unresolved D. The V gene lost 2 bases and the J gene lost 5 bases, with 13 bases spanning the gap. Per germline, CDR1 MNHNS and CDR2 SASEGT. This CDR3 comprises 15 residues.